The 9 T cell receptor beta chains below all came from one sample that was sequenced in a study of T cell clonality in common variable immunodeficiency. TCRdb's copy holds only in-frame clones and misses some; the assay was immunoSEQ multiplex PCR. The table lists roughly 70,000 clones, with no singletons. The sequenced sample was peripheral blood mononuclear cells. These receptors all come from a person aged 18 to 75 in good health.

This clone was found many times. The CDR3 extends 3 residues past the end of the read, so its final part is completed from the germline J gene. V and J are TRBV11-2 and TRBJ2-7, with a weak D call TRBD1 (5 bases). Trimming stripped 2 bases from V and 2 bases from J, with 10 bases between. This CDR3 contains 14 residues. In germline, CDR1 is SGHAT, CDR2 FQNNGV. The CDR3 loop is CASSLRQPPYEQYF. CDR3 DNA (partial): TGTGCCAGCAGCTTAAGACAGCCGCCCTACGAG. The whole variable domain, filled in from reference TRBV11-2 and TRBJ2-7, reads EAGVAQSPRYKIIEKRQSVAFWCNPISGHATLYWYQQILGQGPKLLIQFQNNGVVDDSQLPKDRFSAERLKGVDSTLKIQPAKLEDSAVYLCASSLRQPPYEQYFGPGTRLTVT.

This clone was detected ten times or more. The CDR3 extends 3 residues past the end of the read, so its final part is completed from the germline J gene. V is TRBV29-1 and J is TRBJ1-1; D uncertain. The CDR3 consists of 13 residues. V dropped 1 base and J dropped 4 bases, with 10 bases sitting between them. Germline CDR1 is SQVTM and CDR2 is ANQGSEA. Here the CDR3 reads CSVEGAVGTEAFF. The CDR3 DNA, read in part, is TGCAGCGTTGAAGGGGCTGTGGGCACTGAA.

In this sample, this clone turned up many times. The DNA ends 3 residues before the CDR3 does, and the rest of the CDR3 is filled in from the germline J gene. This chain joins TRBV10-1 and TRBJ2-1, with D possibly being TRBD2 (6 bases). Trimming shortened V by 8 bases and J by 0 bases, and 17 bases separated the two germline ends. Germline assignment: CDR1 WNHNN and CDR2 SYGVQD (reference sequence). The CDR3 totals 16 residues. CDR3 residues: CASATSGVGSYNEQFF. CDR3 DNA, as far as it was read: TGCGCCAGCGCAACATCGGGGGTTGGCTCCTACAATGAG.

A remark on this clone: The read ends 3 residues shy of where the CDR3 ends; the end is completed using the germline J gene. The rearrangement joins TRBV6-7 to TRBJ1-2; D is perhaps TRBD1 (5 bases). TRBV6-7 belongs to the ORF category, with a function that is uncertain. This CDR3 is built from 15 residues. The sequenced part of the CDR3 DNA is TGTGCCAGCAGGAACCCGGGACTAGATAACTACGAC. The encoded protein is CASRNPGLDNYD. The entire CDR3 reads CASRNPGLDNYDYTF.

This clone showed up many times. The read terminates 3 residues before the CDR3 end, so the remaining end is supplied by the germline J gene. V and J are TRBV19 and TRBJ1-2, with 7 bases identical to TRBD1. J lost 1 base, V lost 8 bases, and 4 bases had no gene match. Germline values: CDR1 LNHDA, CDR2 SQIVND (reference sequence). The CDR3 spans 13 residues. CDR3 DNA (partial): TGTGCCAGTTTGCGACAGGGTAACTATGGC. Its translation is CASLRQGNYG. The whole CDR3 is CASLRQGNYGYTF.

There are many counts of this clone. The sequence runs out 3 residues before the end of the CDR3; the remainder is reconstructed from the germline J gene. The chain has TRBV18 and TRBJ2-1, with 7 positions matching TRBD1. V shed 3 bases, J shed 8 bases, and the junction held 4 bases outside the gene matches. This CDR3 is 13 amino acids long. CDR1 is KGHSH, CDR2 LQKENI, per germline. CDR3 bases read: TGTGCCAGCTCACCTCTACAGGGGTATGAG. This sequence encodes CASSPLQGYE. The full CDR3 reads CASSPLQGYEQFF.

This clone was found many times. The DNA ends 3 residues before the CDR3 does, and the rest of the CDR3 is filled in from the germline J gene. The chain employs TRBV11-2 and TRBJ2-1; 10 nucleotides align to TRBD2. Germline CDR1 and CDR2: SGHAT and FQNNGV. This CDR3 comprises 15 residues. The V segment lost 5 bases and the J segment 6 bases; nucleotides outside the gene matches: 7. The CDR3 here is CASSPPSGSLNEQFF. The sequenced part of the CDR3 DNA is TGTGCCAGCAGCCCCCCTAGCGGGAGTCTCAATGAG.

This clone was detected ten times or more. The sequence runs out 3 residues before the end of the CDR3; the remainder is reconstructed from the germline J gene. The chain links TRBV6-1 to TRBJ1-1; D uncertain. The CDR3 is made up of 13 amino acids. The germline V gene has CDR1 MNHNS and CDR2 SASEGT. V was pared by 4 bases and J by 1 base, with 7 bases between. Partial CDR3 DNA: TGTGCCAGCAGTGTGCGGAGGAACACTGAA. Protein: CASSVRRNTE. The entire CDR3 protein is CASSVRRNTEAFF.

This clone was seen ten or more times. The read terminates 3 residues before the CDR3 end, so the remaining end is supplied by the germline J gene. The chain carries TRBV5-1 and TRBJ2-2; D is unresolved. The CDR3 is made up of 14 amino acids. CDR1 and CDR2 (germline): SGHRS, YFSETQ. Trimming stripped 0 bases from V and 1 base from J, with 4 bases between. CDR3 sequence reads: CASSLARNTGELFF. The sequenced part of the CDR3 DNA is TGCGCCAGCAGCTTGGCCAGGAACACCGGGGAG.